The entry below describes one TCR beta chain. What this receptor recognizes is not known. The germline gene is not matched at one end of the junction; a read error may be the cause. The data stem from a study of cytomegalovirus exposure and HLA in healthy donors (dated by TCRdb to about 2017). Concerning the study at large: An earlier analysis of roughly 610 of the donors reported roughly 300 Gb of sequence data and approximately 120 million unique TCR beta sequences obtained from some 200 million T cells. Approximately 300 gigabases of sequencing data and roughly 90 million unique TCR sequences were included in an early release covering about 600 HLA-typed donors. The genetic ancestry cluster associated with self-reported Caucasian donors included about four fifths of the approximately 410 genotyped donors. The aim of the study was to test whether cataloging public T cell receptors could identify signatures of past pathogen exposure. The T cell repertoires of 666 subjects were profiled by immunosequencing and related to cytomegalovirus serostatus. Along with the approximately 670-subject first cohort, a separate validation cohort of some 130 different subjects was used. To predict cytomegalovirus infection status, the study brought together high-throughput TCR immunosequencing, statistical association of individual TCRs with disease status, and machine learning. In a later analysis, previously published TCR beta repertoires from about 670 donors were re-analyzed and high-resolution HLA genotyping was added so that TCR occurrence patterns could be studied. Rather than using new phenotypic data, the later analysis identified candidate immune exposures from TCR beta sequences and from how often those sequences occurred across donors. An earlier analysis of 587 of the donors used high-throughput TCR beta sequencing to judge whether each TCR beta V gene segment behaved as functional or pseudogenic. Donor age, sex, ethnicity and CMV serostatus were compiled together with the repertoire data. Genome-wide SNP genotypes for about three fifths of the 666 donors were used in a later genetic analysis, which treated that subset as a discovery cohort. All discovery cohort repertoires had been generated using a single sequencing platform. Both class I and class II loci were covered by HLA typing, at four-digit resolution. The number of typed donors differed by locus: about 620-630 for A, B, C, DRB1 and DQB1; some 540 for DQA1; some 590 for DPA1; and roughly 450 for DPB1. Five DR-DQ haplotypes were handled as single units for association and clustering because linkage in the cohort was strong. On average, roughly 240,000 unique TCR beta nucleotide sequences were sequenced per donor among 398 genotyped donors of the cohort, with around 19% of those sequences being non-productive.

To prepare the library, the immunoSEQ multiplex PCR assay was applied. A mixture of 60 forward primers for TCR Vbeta segments and 13 reverse primers for TCR Jbeta segments was used in the multiplex PCR. Amplification of the CDR3 region of rearranged TCR beta genes was performed with a multiplex PCR assay on genomic DNA. The Illumina HiSeq System was used to sequence the amplified TCR beta libraries as 87-base-pair reads. The authors' analysis ran thus. In a later analysis, tens of millions of unique TCR beta chains were counted across the 500 to 850 repertoires, and roughly 9.9 million of these chains were shared by at least two donors. A nearest-neighbor algorithm error-corrected the raw reads and collapsed the reads into unique sequences, merging closely related sequences to remove PCR and sequencing errors. V, D and J gene segments were assigned by aligning CDR3 sequences to IMGT reference sequences. For a sequence to be retained, a match of at least six nucleotides to both a V gene segment and a J gene segment was required. A rearrangement was called productive if the CDR3 had no stop codons and remained in frame with V and J, and every other rearrangement was called non-productive. Following IMGT convention, CDR3 was defined as the stretch from the second conserved V-encoded cysteine up to the conserved J-encoded phenylalanine. In an earlier analysis of more than 550 of the donors, sequences lacking an unambiguous match to a single V gene segment were excluded. In an earlier analysis of roughly 500 of the donors, V segments were called functional above 56.7% productive rearrangements and were called segregating when the between-donor standard deviation exceeded 5%. A statistical classification framework was developed to diagnose cytomegalovirus status using the catalog of TCR beta chain sequences. In a later analysis, TCR nucleotide sequences were compared against IMGT/GENE-DB human TR gene sequences so that V and J genes could be assigned. Using the TCRdist pipeline, a later analysis assigned CDR3 sequences along with most-parsimonious VDJ recombination scenarios. A later analysis defined each TCR beta chain by its CDR3 amino acid sequence plus V-gene family, and excluded reads lacking a unique V-gene family. In a later analysis, fewer than 650 highly shared, low-generation-probability nucleotide sequences were removed to address suspected cross-contamination and a sequencing artifact. For each public chain, a later analysis derived a clonal expansion index from normalized ranks of inferred template counts within each repertoire. In a later analysis, generation probabilities were computed with a VDJ recombination model fitted to out-of-frame rearrangements, and the resulting probabilities were checked against IGoR. In a later analysis, TCR-TCR, TCR-HLA and TCR-CMV co-occurrence was scored with hypergeometric tests, and a repertoire-size bias correction was applied to TCR pairs. A later analysis estimated false discovery rates by permuting HLA or CMV assignments 20 times. A later analysis grouped co-occurring TCRs with DBSCAN, adding TCRdist sequence similarity when clustering within HLA-allele-positive subsets. Repertoires with fewer than 30,000 or more than 120,000 public chains were left out of co-occurrence clustering, as were four to six repertoires with anomalous nucleotide sharing. This immuneACCESS table, as held by TCRdb, lists in-frame sequences with V and J called but not all clones. Of the missing ones, under half trace to an unresolved V gene in checked studies; the others have no known cause. V, J and clone size are those of that table, while D and trimming were read from the DNA. Present in this sample are about 77,000 clones, over 60% of which were seen just once. The ten largest make up around 4.3% of the sample.

Study-level results and caveats: An earlier analysis of approximately 540 of the donors showed that most TCR beta V segments appeared in productive rearrangements either about 87% or about 30% of the time, which broadly matched IMGT annotations. In this cohort, only TCR beta chains were sequenced, and detectable features were limited by the absence of alpha or paired-chain data. For the cohort, immune exposure information was limited to CMV serostatus. Several of the top co-occurrence clusters appeared to be linked to parvovirus B19, influenza, CMV and Epstein-Barr virus, according to a later analysis. When HLA alleles, especially DR and DQ, strongly co-occurred, attributing TCR associations to individual alleles was difficult. In a later analysis, HLA-associated TCR beta chains were found to be more clonally expanded and to have lower generation probabilities than equally common non-associated chains. Linkage disequilibrium might explain the correlated functional status among segregating V segments, but an unknown experimental factor could not be ruled out. The classifier was reported to diagnose cytomegalovirus status with high specificity and sensitivity in both the original cohort and the validation cohort. A cluster of highly shared sequence variants was judged likely to be a technical artifact of the sequencing pipeline. HLA typing was unavailable for some donors at each locus, so association tests used only the typed subset. According to a later genetic analysis, donors in an Asian-associated ancestry cluster had fewer N-insertions in productive TCRs than the approximately 710-donor mean. A later genetic analysis associated a missense DCLRE1C variant with V-gene and J-gene trimming of TCR beta chains, and an independent cohort replicated the association. The authors suggested that the approach could potentially be extended to other disease states and immunological phenotypes. A further reported finding was that TCR beta sequences accurately predicted the HLA-A and HLA-B alleles for most subjects in the first cohort. While some public TCRs were present in many individuals, most TCR sequences turned up only very rarely across donors. A later analysis associated 16,951 TCR beta sequences with specific HLA alleles at a false discovery rate of 0.05. The earlier analysis of approximately 560 of the donors excluded fewer than 20 rarely observed V segments, including chromosome 9 orphons, because counts were too low. A few of the identified cytomegalovirus-associated TCR beta chains were confirmed in vitro to be specific for cytomegalovirus antigens. Sequencing depth was assumed to be roughly uniform across donors in the presence/absence analyses, though that assumption may not hold. Most CMV-associated TCR beta chains appeared to be HLA-restricted in a later analysis, and the HLA associations seemed to be driven largely by CMV exposure. In the study, approximately 160 TCR beta chains were listed as associated with cytomegalovirus. The 87-base-pair reads could not distinguish some IMGT-functional V segments, including TRBV6-2 and TRBV6-3, so those segments were excluded. A later analysis found that TCR association rates varied across HLA loci, with DRB1 alleles showing the most associated TCRs and HLA-C alleles the fewest.

In total, approximately 700 healthy bone marrow donors made up the cohort. Cohort members were all nominally healthy when sampled, although unrecorded immune exposures were likely present. The donor was CMV seronegative and belonged to the group of over 350 seronegative cohort members. Every donor gave a peripheral blood sample, and the peripheral blood mononuclear cells from that sample were used for TCR beta sequencing. The Qiagen DNeasy Blood Extraction Kit was used to extract genomic DNA from the blood cell samples. CDR1 and CDR2 were assigned from the germline V gene as MNHNS and SASEGT. Measured from the cysteine to the phenylalanine, the CDR3 is 15 residues long. Kept here is only the CDR3 DNA, which spans 45 bases and is read in frame from base 1.

The receptor was derived from a man between 35 and 55 years old in good health and CMV-seronegative. In this chain, TRBV6-1 is recombined with TRBJ2-7, and TRBD1 matches 12 of the central bases. Specimen: PBMCs. The CDR3 reads CASSDGTGGSNEQYF. The bases are TGTGCCAGCAGTGACGGGACAGGGGGCTCCAACGAGCAGTACTTC.